The 26 T cell receptor beta chains in this list originate from one sample, sequenced in a study of T-cell reconstitution after alpha-beta-depleted transplantation in children. The TCRbeta library was prepared with unique molecular identifiers. Using its own MiXCR run on the PCR reads, TCRdb lists one record per CDR3 protein. Of approximately 1,000,000 distinct CDR3 sequences listed, roughly 29% were seen once; the top ten hold 28%. This material consisted of PBMCs, mostly from graft donor cells, taken 360 days after TCRalphabeta/CD19-depleted stem cell transplant. These receptors all come from a boy younger than two who had a stem cell transplant for SCID, so the T cells may come from the graft donor.

This clonotype has more than one count but fewer than ten. This rearrangement joins TRBV18 to TRBJ1-1; D might be TRBD1 (5 bases). V was pared by 8 bases and J by 0 bases, with 13 bases between. This CDR3 spans 14 amino acids. Germline values: CDR1 KGHSH, CDR2 LQKENI. The CDR3 nucleotides are TGTGCCAGCCGCCGGGACCTCATGAACACTGAAGCTTTCTTT. This codes for CASRRDLMNTEAFF.

This clonotype has just a few counts. This rearrangement joins TRBV20-1 to TRBJ2-1; TRBD2 matches 11 bases. J lost 6 bases, V lost 1 base, and 11 bases had no gene match. CDR1 is DFQATT and CDR2 is SNEGSKA in the germline V gene (reference sequence). This CDR3 is 17 amino acids long. The CDR3 bases are TGCAGTGCTAGAGCCCCCACTAGCGGGGGAGGTCGCAATGAGCAGTTCTTC. The encoded protein is CSARAPTSGGGRNEQFF.

This clonotype was seen a few times. CDR3 in DNA: TGTGCCAGCAGTTTTCGGATAAACACTGAAGCTTTCTTT. Translation: CASSFRINTEAFF. The rearrangement uses TRBV12-3 or TRBV12-4 and TRBJ1-1; D unresolved. Between the trimmed V and J ends, which lost 3 bases and 2 bases, there was a span of 7 bases. CDR3 size: 13 residues.

The sample holds a few counts of this clonotype. V is TRBV20-1 and J is TRBJ1-1; no clear D. There are 13 residues in the CDR3. Germline V CDR1 and CDR2: DFQATT, SNEGSKA (reference sequence). V lost 6 bases to trimming and J lost 2 bases, with 13 bases between them. CDR3 nucleotides: TGCAGTGCCAGCTTACACAGCAACACTGAAGCTTTCTTT. Protein: CSASLHSNTEAFF.

This chain joins TRBV7-4 and TRBJ2-3; 10 nucleotides align to TRBD1. Germline-derived CDR1 and CDR2 are SGHVT and SQSDAQ. The CDR3 runs 16 residues. Germline trimming cut 3 bases from V and 6 bases from J; bases unmatched to any gene: 9. The CDR3 loop is CASSFRGQGNSDTQYF. CDR3 coding DNA: TGTGCCAGCAGCTTTCGGGGACAGGGGAATTCGGATACGCAGTATTTT.

This clonotype was seen repeatedly, ten times or more. V is TRBV2 and J is TRBJ2-7, with 10 bases aligning to TRBD1. After removal of 4 bases from V and 3 bases from J, the junction contained 0 bases not matched to a gene. This CDR3 comprises 13 residues. Germline V gene lookup returns CDR1 SNHLY and CDR2 FYNNEI. In nucleotides, the CDR3 is TGTGCCAGCAGTGGGACAGGGGGCTACGAGCAGTACTTC. It specifies CASSGTGGYEQYF.

In its sample, this clonotype was seen a few times. A much larger clone sits a single nucleotide away, making a read error possible. V is TRBV12-3 or TRBV12-4 and J is TRBJ2-2; 9 bases fit TRBD2. This CDR3 region has 13 residues. CDR3 sequence reads: CASRLAGAGELFF. In nucleotides, the CDR3 is TGTGCCAGCAGATTAGCGGGGGCCGGGGAGCTGTTTTTT.

This clonotype turned up a few times. This chain links TRBV18 with TRBJ1-1; TRBD1 aligns across 9 bases. The CDR3 is 16 residues long. In germline, CDR1 is KGHSH, CDR2 LQKENI. With 0 bases clipped from V and 1 base from J, the junction kept 3 bases outside the gene matches. The CDR3 region is CASSPPTGGRNTEAFF. CDR3 bases: TGTGCCAGCTCACCACCGACAGGGGGGAGGAACACTGAAGCTTTCTTT.

The CDR3 DNA reads as TGTGCCATCAGTGAGTCGACTTCAGCTAACTATGGCTACACCTTC. Amino acid sequence: CAISESTSANYGYTF. The genes are TRBV10-3 and TRBJ1-2; D call uncertain. This CDR3 spans 15 amino acids. The V gene lost 0 bases and the J gene lost 0 bases, with 8 bases spanning the gap. The V gene's germline CDR1 is ENHRY and CDR2 SYGVKD.

The table lists this clonotype with a few counts. This rearrangement joins TRBV6-1 to TRBJ2-3; TRBD1 matches 9 bases. J gave up 6 bases and V 6 bases, and 13 bases lay outside the gene matches. CDR1 and CDR2 from the germline V gene are MNHNS and SASEGT. There are 16 residues in the CDR3. The CDR3 here is CASSRRNLQGADTQYF. CDR3 sequence (DNA): TGTGCCAGCAGCCGCAGAAATTTACAGGGGGCGGATACGCAGTATTTT.

This chain uses TRBV4-1 with TRBJ2-7, with 10 bases aligning to TRBD2. Germline CDR1 reads MGHRA; CDR2 reads YSYEKL. V lost 3 bases, J lost 4 bases, and 6 bases stayed unmatched. The CDR3 has 15 residues. CDR3 in DNA: TGCGCCAGCAGCCACGGACTAGCGGAGAGTTACGAGCAGTACTTC. Translated, it gives CASSHGLAESYEQYF.

In this sample, this clonotype turned up a few times. This chain uses TRBV10-3 with TRBJ2-3; D perhaps matches TRBD2 (5 bases). The CDR3 is 15 amino acids. Germline assignment: CDR1 ENHRY and CDR2 SYGVKD. Trimming cost V 5 bases and J 5 bases, with 17 bases left between them. The CDR3 protein is CAISPLDPERDTQYF. The CDR3 DNA reads as TGTGCCATCAGTCCACTAGATCCAGAACGAGATACGCAGTATTTT.

This clonotype occurred a few times. The chain uses TRBV9 and TRBJ2-2, with TRBD1 as a possible D gene (6 bases). From germline, CDR1 is SGDLS and CDR2 YYNGEE. The CDR3 contains 17 residues. Trimming removed 3 bases at V and 1 base at J, with 16 bases between. The CDR3 bases are TGTGCCAGCAGCGCCCCGGGACAACGATTGAACACCGGGGAGCTGTTTTTT. It is translated as CASSAPGQRLNTGELFF.

V is TRBV3-1 and J is TRBJ2-7; 13 nucleotides match TRBD2. CDR3 length equals 16 residues. CDR1 is LGHDT and CDR2 is YNNKEL in the germline V gene (reference sequence). V gave up 5 bases and J gave up 12 bases; unmatched junction bases: 16. CDR3 region: CASSYGTSGAHSNRYF. CDR3 sequence (DNA): TGTGCCAGCAGCTACGGGACTAGCGGGGCCCATTCTAATAGGTACTTC.

The rearrangement links TRBV7-6 to TRBJ2-3; D not resolved. V gave up 6 bases and J gave up 5 bases, with 9 bases separating them. The CDR3 totals 12 residues. Germline loops: CDR1 SGHVS, CDR2 FNYEAQ. The CDR3 sequence is CASSIRGDTQYF. The CDR3 nucleotides are TGTGCCAGCAGTATCCGTGGAGATACGCAGTATTTT. The full variable domain, rest sourced from reference TRBV7-6 and TRBJ2-3, is GAGVSQSPRYKVTKRGQDVALRCDPISGHVSLYWYRQALGQGPEFLTYFNYEAQQDKSGLPNDRFSAERPEGSISTLTIQRTEQRDSAMYRCASSIRGDTQYFGPGTRLTVL.

This clonotype was observed once. The V gene is TRBV5-1, the J gene TRBJ2-7, with D unclear. V was pared by 0 bases and J by 2 bases, with 15 bases between. Germline V gives CDR1 SGHRS, CDR2 YFSETQ. The CDR3 is made up of 16 amino acids. The CDR3 bases are TGCGCCAGCAGCTTGGCGCAAATCGGTGGGCCCTACGAGCAGTACTTC. Amino acids: CASSLAQIGGPYEQYF.

This clonotype has more than one count but fewer than ten. V usage is TRBV20-1 and J usage is TRBJ2-5; 8 bases align to TRBD2. Germline CDR1 DFQATT, CDR2 SNEGSKA (reference sequence). This CDR3 has 13 amino acids. V lost 0 bases to trimming and J lost 5 bases; unmatched junction nucleotides: 2. The CDR3 region is CSARDLAGETQYF. The CDR3, as DNA: TGCAGTGCTAGAGACCTAGCGGGTGAGACCCAGTACTTC.

This clonotype has a handful of counts. This chain joins TRBV28 and TRBJ1-5; D remains unclear. Trimming stripped 8 bases from V and 3 bases from J, with 14 bases between. In germline, CDR1 is MDHEN, CDR2 SYDVKM. CDR3 size: 14 residues. CDR3 nucleotide sequence: TGTGCCAGCCACGGACCGGTCCCCAATCAGCCCCAGCATTTT. Translating gives CASHGPVPNQPQHF.

In nucleotides, the CDR3 is TGTGCCAGCAGTTCAAATATCCAAGAGACCCAGTACTTC. Translation: CASSSNIQETQYF. The chain recombines TRBV12-3 or TRBV12-4 with TRBJ2-5; D is unclear. There are 13 residues in the CDR3. With 4 bases removed from V and 1 base from J, the gap between germline ends came to 7 bases.

V gene TRBV15 combines with J gene TRBJ2-1; possibly TRBD2 for D (6 bases). The CDR3 is 15 residues long. Trimming cost V 4 bases and J 3 bases, with 13 bases left between them. Per the germline V gene, CDR1 is LNHNV and CDR2 is YYDKDF (reference sequence). The CDR3 DNA is TGTGCCACCAGCAAATCGGGGGTGCACTACAATGAGCAGTTCTTC. It is translated as CATSKSGVHYNEQFF.

The rearrangement joins TRBV29-1 to TRBJ1-3; tentative D call: TRBD1 (5 bases). This CDR3 comprises 14 residues. Germline CDR1 reads SQVTM; CDR2 reads ANQGSEA. For the CDR3, the DNA is TGCGGAGGGGAAGGGACGAGCTCTGGAAACACCATATATTTT. Its translation: CGGEGTSSGNTIYF.

This clonotype was seen a few times. The V call is TRBV7-3, the J call TRBJ2-2, with a weak D call TRBD1 (5 bases). Per the germline V gene, CDR1 is SGHTA and CDR2 is FQGTGA. V was cut by 4 bases and J by 7 bases, with 10 bases left in between. The CDR3 has 13 amino acids. For the CDR3, the DNA is TGTGCCAGCAGCTCCCAGGGTCTCGGGGAGCTGTTTTTT. Protein product: CASSSQGLGELFF.

This clonotype has just a few counts. This sequence joins TRBV29-1 and TRBJ1-3, with unresolved D. Germline lookup yields CDR1 SQVTM and CDR2 ANQGSEA. V was shortened by 5 bases and J by 2 bases, with 4 bases between the two germline ends. This CDR3 is built from 11 residues. CDR3 sequence reads: CSVSTGNTIYF. Written as DNA, the CDR3 is TGCAGCGTTTCCACTGGAAACACCATATATTTT.

V usage is TRBV30 and J usage is TRBJ2-1, with 9 bases identical to TRBD2. This CDR3 is built from 14 residues. CDR1 is GTSNPN, CDR2 SVGIG, per germline (reference sequence). After removal of 4 bases from V and 3 bases from J, the junction contained 4 bases not matched to a gene. The CDR3 spells CAWKVSGGYNEQFF. Here the CDR3 DNA reads TGTGCCTGGAAGGTTAGCGGGGGCTACAATGAGCAGTTCTTC.

The gene calls are TRBV18 and TRBJ2-3, with D possibly matching TRBD1 (6 bases). Trimming shortened V by 4 bases and J by 7 bases, and 27 bases separated the two germline ends. The CDR3 spans 18 residues. In germline, CDR1 is KGHSH, CDR2 LQKENI. The CDR3: CASSLLDLRGNTENTQYF. The CDR3 DNA is TGTGCCAGCTCACTACTAGACCTTAGGGGGAATACCGAAAATACGCAGTATTTT.

This clonotype appeared a few times. The chain joins TRBV5-1 to TRBJ2-5; 9 bases map to TRBD1. Trimming at V came to 0 bases and at J to 5 bases, leaving 8 bases not matched to a gene. The CDR3 totals 16 residues. CDR1 and CDR2 (germline): SGHRS, YFSETQ. The CDR3 is CASSLEFGTGMETQYF. DNA of the CDR3: TGCGCCAGCAGCTTGGAGTTCGGGACAGGGATGGAGACCCAGTACTTC. The full variable domain, completed using reference TRBV5-1 and TRBJ2-5, is KAGVTQTPRYLIKTRGQQVTLSCSPISGHRSVSWYQQTPGQGLQFLFEYFSETQRNKGNFPGRFSGRQFSNSRSEMNVSTLELGDSALYLCASSLEFGTGMETQYFGPGTRLLVL.